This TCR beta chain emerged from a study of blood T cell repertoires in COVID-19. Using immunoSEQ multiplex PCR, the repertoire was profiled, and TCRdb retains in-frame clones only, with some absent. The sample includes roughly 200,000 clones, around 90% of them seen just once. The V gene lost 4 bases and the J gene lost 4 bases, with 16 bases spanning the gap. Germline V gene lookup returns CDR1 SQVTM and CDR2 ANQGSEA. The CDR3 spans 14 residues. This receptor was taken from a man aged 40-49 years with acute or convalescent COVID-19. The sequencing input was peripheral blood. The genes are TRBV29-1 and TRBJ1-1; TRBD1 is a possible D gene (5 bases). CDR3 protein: CSVVSIQGTTEAFF. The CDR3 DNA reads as TGCAGCGTTGTTTCCATTCAGGGTACCACTGAAGCTTTCTTT.